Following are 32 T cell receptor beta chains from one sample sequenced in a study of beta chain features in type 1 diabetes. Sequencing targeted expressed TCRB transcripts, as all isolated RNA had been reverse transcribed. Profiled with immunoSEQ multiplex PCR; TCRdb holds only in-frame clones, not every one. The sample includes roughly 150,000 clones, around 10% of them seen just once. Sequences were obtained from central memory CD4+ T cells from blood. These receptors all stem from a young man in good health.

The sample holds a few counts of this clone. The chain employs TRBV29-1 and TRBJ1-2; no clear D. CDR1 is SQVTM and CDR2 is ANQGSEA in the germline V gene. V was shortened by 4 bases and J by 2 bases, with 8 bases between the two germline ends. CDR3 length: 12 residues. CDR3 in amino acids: CSVGSWNYGYTF. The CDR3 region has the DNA TGCAGCGTTGGTTCCTGGAACTATGGCTACACCTTC.

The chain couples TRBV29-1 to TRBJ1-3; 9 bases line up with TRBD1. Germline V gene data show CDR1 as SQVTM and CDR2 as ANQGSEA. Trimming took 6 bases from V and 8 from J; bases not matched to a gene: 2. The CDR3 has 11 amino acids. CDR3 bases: TGCAGCGTCCGGACAGGGGACACCATATATTTT. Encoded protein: CSVRTGDTIYF. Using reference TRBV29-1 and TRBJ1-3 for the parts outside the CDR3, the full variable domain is SAVISQKPSRDICQRGTSLTIQCQVDSQVTMMFWYRQQPGQSLTLIATANQGSEATYESGFVIDKFPISRPNLTFSTLTVSNMSPEDSSIYLCSVRTGDTIYFGEGSWLTVV.

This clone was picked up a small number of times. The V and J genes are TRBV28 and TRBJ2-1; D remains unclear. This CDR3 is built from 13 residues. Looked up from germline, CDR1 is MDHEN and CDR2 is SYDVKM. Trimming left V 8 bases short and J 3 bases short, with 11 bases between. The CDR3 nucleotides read TGTGCCAGCTCCCGCAACGACTACAATGAGCAGTTCTTC. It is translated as CASSRNDYNEQFF. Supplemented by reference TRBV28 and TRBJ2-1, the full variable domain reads DVKVTQSSRYLVKRTGEKVFLECVQDMDHENMFWYRQDPGLGLRLIYFSYDVKMKEKGDIPEGYSVSREKKERFSLILESASTNQTSMYLCASSRNDYNEQFFGPGTRLTVL.

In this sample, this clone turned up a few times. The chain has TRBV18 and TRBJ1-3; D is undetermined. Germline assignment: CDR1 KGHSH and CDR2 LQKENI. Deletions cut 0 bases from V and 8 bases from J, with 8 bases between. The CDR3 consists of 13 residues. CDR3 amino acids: CASSPPTRDTIYF. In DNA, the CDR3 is TGTGCCAGCTCACCACCAACCCGGGACACCATATATTTT.

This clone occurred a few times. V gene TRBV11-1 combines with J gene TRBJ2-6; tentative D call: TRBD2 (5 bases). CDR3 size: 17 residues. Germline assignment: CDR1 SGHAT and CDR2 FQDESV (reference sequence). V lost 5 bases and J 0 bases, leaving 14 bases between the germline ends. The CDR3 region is CASSPRERSSGANVLTF. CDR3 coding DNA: TGTGCCAGCAGCCCCCGAGAGCGGAGCTCTGGGGCCAACGTCCTGACTTTC.

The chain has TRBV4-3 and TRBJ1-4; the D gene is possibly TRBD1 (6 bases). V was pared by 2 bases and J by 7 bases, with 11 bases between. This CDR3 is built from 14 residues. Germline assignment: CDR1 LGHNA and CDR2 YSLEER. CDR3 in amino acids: CASSQQDSGEKLFF. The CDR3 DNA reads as TGCGCCAGCAGCCAACAGGACAGCGGTGAAAAACTGTTTTTT.

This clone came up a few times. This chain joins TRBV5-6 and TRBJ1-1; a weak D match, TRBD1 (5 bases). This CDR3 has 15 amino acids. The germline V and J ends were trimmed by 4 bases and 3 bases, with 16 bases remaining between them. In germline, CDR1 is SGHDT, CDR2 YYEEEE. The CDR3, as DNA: TGTGCCAGCAGCCGAGGGGAAGTTTGGTACACTGAAGCTTTCTTT. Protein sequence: CASSRGEVWYTEAFF. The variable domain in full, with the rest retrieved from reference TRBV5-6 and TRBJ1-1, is DAGVTQSPTHLIKTRGQQVTLRCSPKSGHDTVSWYQQALGQGPQFIFQYYEEEERQRGNFPDRFSGHQFPNYSSELNVNALLLGDSALYLCASSRGEVWYTEAFFGQGTRLTVV.

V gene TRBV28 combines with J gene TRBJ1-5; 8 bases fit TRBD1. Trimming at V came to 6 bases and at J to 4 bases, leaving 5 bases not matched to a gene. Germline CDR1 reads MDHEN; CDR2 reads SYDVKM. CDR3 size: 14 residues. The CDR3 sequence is CASSQDRGNQPQHF. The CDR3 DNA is TGTGCCAGCAGCCAAGACAGGGGTAATCAGCCCCAGCATTTT.

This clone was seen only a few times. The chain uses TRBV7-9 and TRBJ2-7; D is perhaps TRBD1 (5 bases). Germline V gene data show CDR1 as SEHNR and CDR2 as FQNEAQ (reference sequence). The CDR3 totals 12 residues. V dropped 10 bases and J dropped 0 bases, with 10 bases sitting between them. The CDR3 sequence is CATQDTSYEQYF. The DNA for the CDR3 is TGTGCCACACAGGACACCTCCTACGAGCAGTACTTC.

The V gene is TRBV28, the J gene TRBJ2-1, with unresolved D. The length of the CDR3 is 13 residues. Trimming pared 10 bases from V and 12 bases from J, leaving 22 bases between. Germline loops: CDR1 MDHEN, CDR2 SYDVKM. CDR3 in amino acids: CATQSEMGIGQFF. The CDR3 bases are TGTGCCACCCAGTCGGAAATGGGTATAGGGCAGTTCTTC.

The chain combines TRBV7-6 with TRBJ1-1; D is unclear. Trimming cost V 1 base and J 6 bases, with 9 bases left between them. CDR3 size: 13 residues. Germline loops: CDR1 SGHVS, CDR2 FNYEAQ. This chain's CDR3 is CASSLVQVSEAFF. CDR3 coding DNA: TGTGCCAGCAGCTTAGTGCAGGTCTCTGAAGCTTTCTTT.

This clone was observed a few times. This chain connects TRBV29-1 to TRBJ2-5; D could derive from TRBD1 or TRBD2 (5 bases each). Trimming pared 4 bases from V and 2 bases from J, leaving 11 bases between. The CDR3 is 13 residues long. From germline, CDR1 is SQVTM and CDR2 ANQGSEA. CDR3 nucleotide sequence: TGCAGCGTTGCGAGGGGAGTTCAAGAGACCCAGTACTTC. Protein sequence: CSVARGVQETQYF.

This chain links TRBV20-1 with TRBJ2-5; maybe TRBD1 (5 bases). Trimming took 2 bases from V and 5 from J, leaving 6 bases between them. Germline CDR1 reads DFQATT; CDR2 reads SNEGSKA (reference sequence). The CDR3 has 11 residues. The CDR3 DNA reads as TGCAGTGCTAGATCAGGGGAGACCCAGTACTTC. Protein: CSARSGETQYF.

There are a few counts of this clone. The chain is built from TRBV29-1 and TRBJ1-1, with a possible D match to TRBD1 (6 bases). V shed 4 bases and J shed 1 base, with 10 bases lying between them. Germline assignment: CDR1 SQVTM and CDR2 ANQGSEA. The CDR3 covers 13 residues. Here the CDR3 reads CSVGTGRNTEAFF. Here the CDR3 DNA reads TGCAGCGTTGGTACAGGGAGGAACACTGAAGCTTTCTTT.

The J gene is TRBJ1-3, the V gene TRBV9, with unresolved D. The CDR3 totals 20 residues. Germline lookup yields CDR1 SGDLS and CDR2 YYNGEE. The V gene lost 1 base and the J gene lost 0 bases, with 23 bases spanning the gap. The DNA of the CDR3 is TGTGCCAGCAGCGTATCGCCGGTGGCCTCCCGCCTTGGCTCTGGAAACACCATATATTTT. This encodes CASSVSPVASRLGSGNTIYF.

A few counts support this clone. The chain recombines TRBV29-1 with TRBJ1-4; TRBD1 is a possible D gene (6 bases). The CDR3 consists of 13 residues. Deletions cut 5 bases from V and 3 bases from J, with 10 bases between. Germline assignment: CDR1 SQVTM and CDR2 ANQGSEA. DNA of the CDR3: TGCAGCGTTTCCGGGACACCTAATGAAAAACTGTTTTTT. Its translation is CSVSGTPNEKLFF.

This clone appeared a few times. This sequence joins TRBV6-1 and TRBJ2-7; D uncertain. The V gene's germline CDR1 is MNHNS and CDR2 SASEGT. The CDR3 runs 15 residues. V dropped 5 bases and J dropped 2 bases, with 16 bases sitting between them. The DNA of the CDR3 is TGTGCCAGCAGTCCTTTGGCAGGCCCAGCCTACGAGCAGTACTTC. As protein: CASSPLAGPAYEQYF.

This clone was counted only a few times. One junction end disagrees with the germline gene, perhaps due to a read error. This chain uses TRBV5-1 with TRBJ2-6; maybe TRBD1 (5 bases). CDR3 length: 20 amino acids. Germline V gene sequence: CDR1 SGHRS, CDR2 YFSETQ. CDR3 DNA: TGCTCCAGCAGCTTGGTACCCCAGGGTACCAAAAGCTCTGGGGCCAACGTCCTGACTTTC. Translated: CSSSLVPQGTKSSGANVLTF.

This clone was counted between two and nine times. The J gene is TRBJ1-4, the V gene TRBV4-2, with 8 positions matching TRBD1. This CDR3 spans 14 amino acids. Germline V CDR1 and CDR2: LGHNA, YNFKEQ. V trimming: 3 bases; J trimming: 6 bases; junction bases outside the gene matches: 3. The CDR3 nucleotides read TGTGCCAGCAGCCAGACAGGGGCCCATGAAAAACTGTTTTTT. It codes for CASSQTGAHEKLFF.

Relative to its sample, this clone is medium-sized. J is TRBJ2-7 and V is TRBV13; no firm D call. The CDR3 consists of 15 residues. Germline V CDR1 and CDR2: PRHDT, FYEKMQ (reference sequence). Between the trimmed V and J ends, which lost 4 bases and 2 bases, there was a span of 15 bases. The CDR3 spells CASSSTLLRTYEQYF. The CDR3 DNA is TGTGCCAGCAGCTCCACTCTTCTACGTACCTACGAGCAGTACTTC.

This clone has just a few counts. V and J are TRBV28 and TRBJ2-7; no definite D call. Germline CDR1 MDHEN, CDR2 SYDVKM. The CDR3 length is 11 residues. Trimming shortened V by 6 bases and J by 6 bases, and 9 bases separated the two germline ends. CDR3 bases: TGTGCCAGCAGGGTAAAAGGCGAGCAGTACTTC. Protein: CASRVKGEQYF.

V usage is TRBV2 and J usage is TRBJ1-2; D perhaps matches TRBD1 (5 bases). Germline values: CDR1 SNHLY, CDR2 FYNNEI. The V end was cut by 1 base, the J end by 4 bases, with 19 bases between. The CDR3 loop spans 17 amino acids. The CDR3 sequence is CASSEEEPFFDSYGYTF. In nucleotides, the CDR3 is TGTGCCAGCAGTGAAGAAGAGCCCTTTTTCGACAGCTATGGCTACACCTTC.

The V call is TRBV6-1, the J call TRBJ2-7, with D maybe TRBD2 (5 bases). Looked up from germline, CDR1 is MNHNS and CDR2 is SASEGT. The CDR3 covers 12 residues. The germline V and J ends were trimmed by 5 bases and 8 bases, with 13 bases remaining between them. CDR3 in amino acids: CASSPRNGKQYF. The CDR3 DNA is TGTGCCAGCAGTCCCAGGAACGGGAAGCAGTACTTC.

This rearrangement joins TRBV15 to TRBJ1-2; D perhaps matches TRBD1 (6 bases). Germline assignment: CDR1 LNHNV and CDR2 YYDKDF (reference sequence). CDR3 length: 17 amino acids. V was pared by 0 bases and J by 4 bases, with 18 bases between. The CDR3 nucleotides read TGTGCCACCAGCAGAGAGACCCAGGGCAGGGGTCTCTATGGCTACACCTTC. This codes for CATSRETQGRGLYGYTF.

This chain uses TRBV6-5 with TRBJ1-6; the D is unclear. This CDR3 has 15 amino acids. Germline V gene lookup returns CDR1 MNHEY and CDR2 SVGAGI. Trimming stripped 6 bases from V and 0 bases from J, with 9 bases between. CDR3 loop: CASSGTSSYNSPLHF. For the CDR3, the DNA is TGTGCCAGCAGCGGTACGAGCTCCTATAATTCACCCCTCCACTTT.

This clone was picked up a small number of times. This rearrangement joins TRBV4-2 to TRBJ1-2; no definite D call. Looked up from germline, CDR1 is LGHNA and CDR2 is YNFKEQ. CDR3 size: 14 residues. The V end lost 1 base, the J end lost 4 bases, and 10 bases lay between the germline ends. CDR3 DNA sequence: TGTGCCAGCAGCCAAGGGTGGGAAGGCTATGGCTACACCTTC. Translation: CASSQGWEGYGYTF.

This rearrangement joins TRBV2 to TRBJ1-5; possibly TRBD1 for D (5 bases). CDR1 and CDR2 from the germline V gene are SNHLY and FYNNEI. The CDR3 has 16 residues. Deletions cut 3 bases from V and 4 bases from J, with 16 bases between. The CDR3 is CASSDRSGERNQPQHF. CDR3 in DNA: TGTGCCAGCAGTGACCGGTCGGGGGAGAGAAATCAGCCCCAGCATTTT.

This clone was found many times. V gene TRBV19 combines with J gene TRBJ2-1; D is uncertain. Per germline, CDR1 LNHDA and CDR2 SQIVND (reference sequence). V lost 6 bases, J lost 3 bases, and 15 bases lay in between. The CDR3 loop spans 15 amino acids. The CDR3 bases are TGTGCCAGTAGGAAATCTTGGCCTCTCTACAATGAGCAGTTCTTC. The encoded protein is CASRKSWPLYNEQFF.

The CDR3, as DNA: TGCAGCGTGGCGGGGGTGGGACAGGATCAGCCCCAGCATTTT. This codes for CSVAGVGQDQPQHF. This chain joins TRBV29-1 and TRBJ1-5; 8 nucleotides line up with TRBD1. Germline CDR1 and CDR2: SQVTM and ANQGSEA. V shed 6 bases and J 5 bases; nucleotides not matched to a gene: 9. There are 14 residues in the CDR3.

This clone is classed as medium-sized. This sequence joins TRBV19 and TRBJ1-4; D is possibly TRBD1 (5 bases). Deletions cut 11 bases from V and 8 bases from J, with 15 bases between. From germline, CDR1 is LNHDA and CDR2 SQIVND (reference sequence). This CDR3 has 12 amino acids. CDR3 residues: CAVDPSGEKLFF. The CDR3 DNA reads TGTGCCGTCGACCCCTCAGGGGAAAAACTGTTTTTT.

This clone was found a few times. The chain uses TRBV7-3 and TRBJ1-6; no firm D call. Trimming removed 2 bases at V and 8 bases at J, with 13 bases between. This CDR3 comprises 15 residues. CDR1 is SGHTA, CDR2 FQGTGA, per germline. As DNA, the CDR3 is TGTGCCAGCAGCTTAGATCGGCGGCCTTATTCACCCCTCCACTTT. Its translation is CASSLDRRPYSPLHF. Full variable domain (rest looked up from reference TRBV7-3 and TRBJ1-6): GAGVSQTPSNKVTEKGKYVELRCDPISGHTALYWYRQSLGQGPEFLIYFQGTGAADDSGLPNDRFFAVRPEGSVSTLKIQRTERGDSAVYLCASSLDRRPYSPLHFGNGTRLTVT.

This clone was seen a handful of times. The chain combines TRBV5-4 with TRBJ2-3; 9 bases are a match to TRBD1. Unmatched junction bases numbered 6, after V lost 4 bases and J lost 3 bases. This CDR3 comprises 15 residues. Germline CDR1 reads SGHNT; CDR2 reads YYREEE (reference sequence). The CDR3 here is CASSKGQGQTDTQYF. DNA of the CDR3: TGTGCCAGCAGCAAAGGACAGGGGCAGACAGATACGCAGTATTTT.